The following is a TCR beta chain sequence with its context. This entry comes from a study of blood T cell repertoires in COVID-19. Background on the study: Acute and convalescent COVID-19 specimens originated in the United States, Italy and Spain. The analysed material was cDNA or gDNA that came from T cells, B-cell-depleted T cells, or PBMCs.

This table comes from immunoSEQ multiplex PCR, and its TCRdb copy is limited to in-frame clones, with some not included. The repertoire holds 110,000 to 150,000 clones, approximately 81% seen once, with about 5.5% in the top ten. Cohort placement rested on clinical history that participants reported themselves. The CDR3 loop spans 15 amino acids. CDR1 and CDR2 from the germline V gene are SEHNR and FQNEAQ (reference sequence). V was shortened by 2 bases and J by 7 bases, with 12 bases between the two germline ends. The clonotype comes from a middle-aged man with acute COVID-19. The chain is built from TRBV7-9 and TRBJ1-6; TRBD1 is a possible D gene (6 bases). The source material was PBMCs or T cells enriched from blood (not recorded which). The CDR3 DNA reads TGTGCCAGCAGCTTACGGCAGGGGCAAAATTCACCCCTCCACTTT. This codes for CASSLRQGQNSPLHF.